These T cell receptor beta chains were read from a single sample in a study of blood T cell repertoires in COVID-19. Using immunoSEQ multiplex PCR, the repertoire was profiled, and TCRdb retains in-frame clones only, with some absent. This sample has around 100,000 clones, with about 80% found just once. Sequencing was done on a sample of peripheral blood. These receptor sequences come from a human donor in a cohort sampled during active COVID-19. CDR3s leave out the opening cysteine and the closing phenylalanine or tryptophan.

ASSSGGTANYGYT	TRBV18	TRBJ1-2
ASSFGQDTGELF	TRBV28	TRBJ2-2
ASRLAGVDNEQF	TRBV3-1/TRBV3-2	TRBJ2-1
ASSWQPGDRANTEAF	TRBV5-6	TRBJ1-1
ASSPRQGAVTEAF	TRBV18	TRBJ1-1
ASRSPGDTEAF	TRBV6-5	TRBJ1-1
SVGTDSYEQY	TRBV29-1	TRBJ2-7
ASSRTSGGAQDTQY	TRBV5-1	TRBJ2-3
ASETRNGGSTEAF	TRBV28	TRBJ1-1
ASRPQGRTYNSPLH	TRBV2	TRBJ1-6
ASSTTGADSLH	TRBV27	TRBJ1-6
ASKQAYGLYEQY	TRBV19	TRBJ2-7
ASSYMTGGTQNQPQH	TRBV6-2/TRBV6-3	TRBJ1-5
ASSIRDKPEAF	TRBV7-9	TRBJ1-1
ASSFTSLPYNEQF	TRBV7-6	TRBJ2-1
ASSLGSGLVEQY	TRBV7-9	TRBJ2-7
ASSSTSGSSYNEQF	TRBV28	TRBJ2-1
ASSLSGGPNYGYT	TRBV5-4	TRBJ1-2
ASSQGQGRYEQY	TRBV11-3	TRBJ2-7
AISERPAWSTEAF	TRBV10-3	TRBJ1-1
ASSPVVGGSYEQY	TRBV10-1	TRBJ2-7
ASSIGGQGGETQY	TRBV19	TRBJ2-5
ASSQQQPGLASYNEQF	TRBV4-1	TRBJ2-1
ASSYRRGSGQNIQY	TRBV6-5	TRBJ2-4
ASSQELGLSYEQY	TRBV14	TRBJ2-7
ASSPDRGRRDGYT	TRBV5-6	TRBJ1-2